This TCR beta chain was sequenced for a study of blood T cell repertoires in COVID-19. Whole-study context: COVID-19 samples, acute and convalescent, were from the United States, Italy and Spain.

The CDR3 extends over 14 amino acids. Per the germline V gene, CDR1 is MNHEY and CDR2 is SMNVEV (reference sequence). V lost 0 bases and J lost 6, with 12 bases in between. As handled by the study authors: Estimates of nucleated cell counts were drawn from the amplification of reference gene primers. Assay: immunoSEQ multiplex PCR; the TCRdb copy retains only in-frame clones and omits some. That table supplies the V and J calls and clone size; D and trimming were determined from the DNA. This sample yields 60,000 to 70,000 clones, of which 76% are seen a single time; about 50% belongs to the top ten.

The sequenced sample consisted of peripheral blood. This TCR was recovered from a woman of 80 years or more with acute or convalescent COVID-19. This chain joins TRBV27 and TRBJ2-7; a weak D match, TRBD1 (5 bases). CDR3: CASSLSGPAAEQYF. CDR3 bases: TGTGCCAGCAGTTTATCGGGGCCGGCAGCCGAGCAGTACTTC.